The rows below give T cell receptor beta chains drawn from one sample of a study of molecular identifiers for immune sequencing clone quantification. MiXCR, applied by TCRdb to the PCR reads, yields one record per CDR3 protein. This table has a few hundred thousand distinct CDR3 sequences, roughly 24% appearing once. Sequenced: naive CD8+ T cells from blood, with Jurkat cell RNA spiked in. The source of these receptors is a human donor in good health. Some libraries in this study had Jurkat cell RNA spiked in. CDR3s include the opening cysteine and the closing phenylalanine or tryptophan.

j_call v_call cdr3_aa
TRBJ2-2 TRBV4-1 CASSQTGGGAGELFF
TRBJ2-1 TRBV10-3 CAISPQGDEQFF
TRBJ2-3 TRBV5-5 CASSWDLTDTQYF
TRBJ2-1 TRBV19 CASSITGGPYDEQFF
TRBJ1-1 TRBV2 CARTGGAGNTEAFF
TRBJ1-5 TRBV19 CASSTQGSNQPQHF
TRBJ2-1 TRBV20-1 CSASGQHNEQFF
TRBJ2-7 TRBV6-5 CASSSHGQFTSYEQYF
TRBJ2-2 TRBV7-6 CASSFTGTGEPFF
TRBJ2-7 TRBV6-5 CASGDIPLGQYF
TRBJ2-3 TRBV12-3/TRBV12-4 CASRTGTHGHTDTQYF
TRBJ2-3 TRBV6-5 CASSYSPGQDHTDTQYF
TRBJ1-5 TRBV6-1 CASRDREQGVWNQPQHF
TRBJ2-5 TRBV12-3/TRBV12-4 CASSRGSETQYF
TRBJ2-1 TRBV30 CAWNSDSSYNEQFF
TRBJ1-1 TRBV7-9 CASSKSVGMNTEAFF
TRBJ2-7 TRBV29-1 CSVRVSYEQYF
TRBJ2-2 TRBV13 CASSPSEGLTTGELFF
TRBJ1-3 TRBV19 CASTVGSGNTIYF
TRBJ1-4 TRBV27 CASLKSGGAKDGKLVF
TRBJ2-3 TRBV12-3/TRBV12-4 CASSWGRLQTDTQYF
TRBJ1-3 TRBV27 CASSSNMGISGNTIYF
TRBJ2-3 TRBV28 CASSSRLAGGVGDTQYF
TRBJ2-7 TRBV6-2/TRBV6-3 CASSYGGTYYEQYF
TRBJ2-7 TRBV27 CASSPGLDYEQYF
TRBJ2-3 TRBV7-9 CASSSSSGRTDTQYF
TRBJ2-5 TRBV2 CASKTVDSLQETQYF
TRBJ2-3 TRBV7-3 CASSPRFGSGTDTQYF
TRBJ2-5 TRBV6-2/TRBV6-3 CASSPGTARYPEPPYF
TRBJ2-3 TRBV7-9 CASSLGVLRTDTQYF
TRBJ2-7 TRBV2 CASSESGGYEQYF
TRBJ2-5 TRBV20-1 CSARDPGQGILQETQYF
TRBJ2-7 TRBV6-5 CASSLEDSSYEQYF
TRBJ1-1 TRBV7-2 CASSRGLNPEAFF
TRBJ1-1 TRBV30 CAWSVGTGVTEAFF
TRBJ2-3 TRBV12-3/TRBV12-4 CASSPVWGGTDTQYF
TRBJ2-2 TRBV15 CATSRRSRETGELFF
TRBJ1-4 TRBV27 CASMNLLNEKLLF
TRBJ2-4 TRBV7-9 CASSNRDNEPAKNIQYF
TRBJ1-1 TRBV5-3 CASSWQGRRTNTEAFF